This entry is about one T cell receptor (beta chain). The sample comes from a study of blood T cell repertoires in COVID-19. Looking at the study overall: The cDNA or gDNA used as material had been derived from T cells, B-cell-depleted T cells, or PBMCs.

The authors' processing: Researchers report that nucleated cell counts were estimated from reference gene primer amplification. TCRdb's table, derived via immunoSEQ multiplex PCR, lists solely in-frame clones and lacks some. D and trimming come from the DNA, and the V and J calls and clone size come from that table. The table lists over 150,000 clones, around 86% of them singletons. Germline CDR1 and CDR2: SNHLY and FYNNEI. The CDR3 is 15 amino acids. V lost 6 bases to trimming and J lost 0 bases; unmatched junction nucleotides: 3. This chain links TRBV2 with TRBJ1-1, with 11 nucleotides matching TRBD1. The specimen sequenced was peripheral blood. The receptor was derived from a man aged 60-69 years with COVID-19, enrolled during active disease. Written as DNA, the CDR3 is TGTGCCAGCAGGGGACAGGGGGGTTTGAACACTGAAGCTTTCTTT. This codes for CASRGQGGLNTEAFF.